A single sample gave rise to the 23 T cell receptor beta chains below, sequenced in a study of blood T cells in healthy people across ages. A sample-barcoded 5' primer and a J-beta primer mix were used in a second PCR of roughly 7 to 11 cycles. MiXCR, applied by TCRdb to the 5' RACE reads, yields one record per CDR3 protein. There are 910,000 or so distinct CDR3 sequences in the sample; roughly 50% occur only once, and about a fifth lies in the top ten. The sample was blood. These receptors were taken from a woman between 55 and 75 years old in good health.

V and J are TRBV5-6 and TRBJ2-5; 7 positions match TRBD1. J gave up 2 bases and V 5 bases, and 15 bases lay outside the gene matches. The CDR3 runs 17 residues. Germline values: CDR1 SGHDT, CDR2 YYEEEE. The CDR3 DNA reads TGTGCCAGCAGTCAAGACAGGGTCACTCCACAACAAGAGACCCAGTACTTC. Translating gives CASSQDRVTPQQETQYF.

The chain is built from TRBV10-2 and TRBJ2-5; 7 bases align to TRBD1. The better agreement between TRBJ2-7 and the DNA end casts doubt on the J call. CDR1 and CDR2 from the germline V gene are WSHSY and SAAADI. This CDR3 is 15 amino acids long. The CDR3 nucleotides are TGCGCCAGCAGTGAGTGGGGACAGAGTCGTGGCGAGCAGTACTTC. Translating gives CASSEWGQSRGEQYF.

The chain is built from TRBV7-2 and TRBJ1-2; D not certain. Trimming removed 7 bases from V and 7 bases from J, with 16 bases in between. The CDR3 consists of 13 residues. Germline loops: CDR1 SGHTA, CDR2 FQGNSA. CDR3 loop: CASNSHRGAGYTF. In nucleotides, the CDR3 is TGTGCCAGCAACTCACACCGGGGTGCTGGCTACACCTTC.

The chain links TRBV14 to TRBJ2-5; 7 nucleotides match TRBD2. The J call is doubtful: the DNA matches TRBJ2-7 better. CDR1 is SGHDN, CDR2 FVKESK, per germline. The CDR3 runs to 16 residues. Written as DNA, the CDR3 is TGTGCCAGCAGCCAAGCACTAGGACTAGTTGGTCTCGAGCAGTACTTC. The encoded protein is CASSQALGLVGLEQYF.

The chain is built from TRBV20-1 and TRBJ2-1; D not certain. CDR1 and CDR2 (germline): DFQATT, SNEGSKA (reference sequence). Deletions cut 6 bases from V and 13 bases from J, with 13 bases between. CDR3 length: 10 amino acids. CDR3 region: CSATRSSQFF. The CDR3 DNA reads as TGCAGTGCAACCCGTTCTTCTCAGTTCTTC.

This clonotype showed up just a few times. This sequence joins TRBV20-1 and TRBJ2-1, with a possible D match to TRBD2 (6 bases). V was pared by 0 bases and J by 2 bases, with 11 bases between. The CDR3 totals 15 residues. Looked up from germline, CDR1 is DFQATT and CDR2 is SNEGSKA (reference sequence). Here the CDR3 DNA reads TGCAGTGCTAGAGATGGACTAAAAACCTACAATGAGCAGTTCTTC. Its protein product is CSARDGLKTYNEQFF.

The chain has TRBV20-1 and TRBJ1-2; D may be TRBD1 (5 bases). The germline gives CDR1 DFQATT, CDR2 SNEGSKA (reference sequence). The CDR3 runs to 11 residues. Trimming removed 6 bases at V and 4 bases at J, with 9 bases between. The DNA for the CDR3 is TGCAGTGCAGCGGGACCCTATGGCTACACCTTC. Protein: CSAAGPYGYTF.

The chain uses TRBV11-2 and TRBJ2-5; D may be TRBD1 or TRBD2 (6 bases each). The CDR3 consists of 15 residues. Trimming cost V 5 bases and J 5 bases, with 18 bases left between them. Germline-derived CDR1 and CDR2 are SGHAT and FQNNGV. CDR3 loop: CASSEGQSGGETQYF. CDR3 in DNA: TGTGCCAGCAGCGAGGGACAAAGTGGGGGGGAGACCCAGTACTTC.

This CDR3 reads CASSQVLEGALGTQYF. CDR3 sequence (DNA): TGTGCCAGCAGCCAAGTTCTAGAGGGGGCCTTGGGTACGCAGTATTTT. This chain uses TRBV3-1 with TRBJ2-3; 7 bases map to TRBD1. V trimming: 1 base; J trimming: 8 bases; junction bases outside the gene matches: 12. The CDR3 runs 16 residues. Germline V CDR1 and CDR2: LGHDT, YNNKEL (reference sequence).

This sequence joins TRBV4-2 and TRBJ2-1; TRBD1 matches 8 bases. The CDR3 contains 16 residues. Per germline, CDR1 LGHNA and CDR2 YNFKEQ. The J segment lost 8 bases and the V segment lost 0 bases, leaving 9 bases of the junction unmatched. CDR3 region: CASSQDHSGGWYEQFF. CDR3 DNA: TGTGCCAGCAGCCAAGATCACTCAGGGGGCTGGTATGAGCAGTTCTTC.

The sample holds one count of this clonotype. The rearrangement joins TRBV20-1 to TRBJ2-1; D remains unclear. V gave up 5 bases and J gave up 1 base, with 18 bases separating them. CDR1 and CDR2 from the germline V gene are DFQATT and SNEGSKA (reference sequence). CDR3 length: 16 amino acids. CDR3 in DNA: TGCAGTGCTCCGGGCGAAGCGCCGAGTTCCTACAATGAGCAGTTCTTC. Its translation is CSAPGEAPSSYNEQFF.

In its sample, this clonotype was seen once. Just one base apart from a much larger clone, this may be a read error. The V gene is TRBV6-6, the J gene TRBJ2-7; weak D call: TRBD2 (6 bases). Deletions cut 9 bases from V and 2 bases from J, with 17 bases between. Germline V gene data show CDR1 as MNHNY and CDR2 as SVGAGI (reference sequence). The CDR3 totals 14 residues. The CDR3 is CARRAGTLAYEQYF. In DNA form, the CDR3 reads TGTGCCAGAAGGGCCGGGACTCTGGCCTACGAGCAGTACTTC.

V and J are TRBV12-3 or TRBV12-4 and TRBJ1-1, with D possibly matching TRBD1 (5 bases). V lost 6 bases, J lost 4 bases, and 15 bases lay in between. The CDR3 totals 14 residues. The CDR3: CASSQPRRGTEAFF. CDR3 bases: TGTGCCAGCAGCCAACCCCGAAGGGGCACTGAAGCTTTCTTT.

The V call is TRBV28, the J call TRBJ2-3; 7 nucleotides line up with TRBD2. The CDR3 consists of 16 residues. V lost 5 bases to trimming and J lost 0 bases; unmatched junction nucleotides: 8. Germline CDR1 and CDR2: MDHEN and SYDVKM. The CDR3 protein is CASSEASGSSTDTQYF. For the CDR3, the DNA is TGTGCCAGCAGTGAGGCTAGCGGTTCTAGCACAGATACGCAGTATTTT.

The CDR3 sequence: CASSLLAGIRQTQYF. The CDR3, as DNA: TGTGCCAGCAGCCTGCTTGCGGGAATTAGGCAGACCCAGTACTTC. The rearrangement joins TRBV3-1 to TRBJ2-5; weak D call: TRBD2 (6 bases). The germline V gene has CDR1 LGHDT and CDR2 YNNKEL (reference sequence). V lost 4 bases and J 6 bases, leaving 18 bases between the germline ends. This CDR3 comprises 15 residues.

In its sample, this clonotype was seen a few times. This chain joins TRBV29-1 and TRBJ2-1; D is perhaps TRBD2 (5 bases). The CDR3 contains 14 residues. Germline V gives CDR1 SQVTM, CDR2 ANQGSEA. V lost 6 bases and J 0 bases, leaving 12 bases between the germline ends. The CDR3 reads CSVSGSPSYNEQFF. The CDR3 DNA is TGCAGCGTCAGCGGATCCCCCTCCTACAATGAGCAGTTCTTC.

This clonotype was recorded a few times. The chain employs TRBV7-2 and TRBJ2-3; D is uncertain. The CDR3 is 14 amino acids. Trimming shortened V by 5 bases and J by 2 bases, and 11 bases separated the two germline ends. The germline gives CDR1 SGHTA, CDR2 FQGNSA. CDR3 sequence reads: CASSVDGYTDTQYF. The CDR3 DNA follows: TGTGCCAGCAGCGTAGACGGTTACACAGATACGCAGTATTTT. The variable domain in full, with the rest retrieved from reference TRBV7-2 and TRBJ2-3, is GAGVSQSPSNKVTEKGKDVELRCDPISGHTALYWYRQSLGQGLEFLIYFQGNSAPDKSGLPSDRFSAERTGGSVSTLTIQRTQQEDSAVYLCASSVDGYTDTQYFGPGTRLTVL.

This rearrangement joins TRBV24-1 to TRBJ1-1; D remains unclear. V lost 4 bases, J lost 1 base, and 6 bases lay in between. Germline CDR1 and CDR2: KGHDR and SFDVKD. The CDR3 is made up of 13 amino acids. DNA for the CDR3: TGTGCCACCAGTGAAAATGCGAACACTGAAGCTTTCTTT. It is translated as CATSENANTEAFF.

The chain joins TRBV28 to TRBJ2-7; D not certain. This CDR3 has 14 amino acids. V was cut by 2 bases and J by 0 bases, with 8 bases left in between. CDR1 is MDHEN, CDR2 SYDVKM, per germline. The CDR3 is CASSLPRGSYEQYF. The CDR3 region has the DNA TGTGCCAGCAGTTTACCCCGAGGCTCCTACGAGCAGTACTTC.

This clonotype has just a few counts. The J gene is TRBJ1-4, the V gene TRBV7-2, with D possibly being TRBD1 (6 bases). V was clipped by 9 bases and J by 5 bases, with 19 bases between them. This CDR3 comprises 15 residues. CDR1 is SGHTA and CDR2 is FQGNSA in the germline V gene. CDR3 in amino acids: CASTRREGVNEKLFF. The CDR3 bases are TGTGCCAGTACCCGACGGGAGGGGGTAAATGAAAAACTGTTTTTT.

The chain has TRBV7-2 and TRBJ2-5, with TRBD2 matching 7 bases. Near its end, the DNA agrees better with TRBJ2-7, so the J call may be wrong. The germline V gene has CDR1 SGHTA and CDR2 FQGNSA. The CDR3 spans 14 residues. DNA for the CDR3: TGTGCCAGCAGCCTGGCGGCGGGAGCGCTCGAGCAGTACTTC. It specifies CASSLAAGALEQYF.

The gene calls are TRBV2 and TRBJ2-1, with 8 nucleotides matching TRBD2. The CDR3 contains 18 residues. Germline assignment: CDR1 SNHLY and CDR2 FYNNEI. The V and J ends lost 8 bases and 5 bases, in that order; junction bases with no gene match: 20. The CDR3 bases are TGTGCCAGCGGGGGACTAGATTTTATCGGTCTGATGGACAATGAGCAGTTCTTC. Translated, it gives CASGGLDFIGLMDNEQFF.

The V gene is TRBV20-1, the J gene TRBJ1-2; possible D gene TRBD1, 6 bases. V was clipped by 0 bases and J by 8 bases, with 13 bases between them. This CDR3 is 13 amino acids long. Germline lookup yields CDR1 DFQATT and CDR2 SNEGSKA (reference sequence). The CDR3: CSAREGGGRGYTF. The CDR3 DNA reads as TGCAGTGCTAGAGAGGGGGGCGGGCGAGGCTACACCTTC.